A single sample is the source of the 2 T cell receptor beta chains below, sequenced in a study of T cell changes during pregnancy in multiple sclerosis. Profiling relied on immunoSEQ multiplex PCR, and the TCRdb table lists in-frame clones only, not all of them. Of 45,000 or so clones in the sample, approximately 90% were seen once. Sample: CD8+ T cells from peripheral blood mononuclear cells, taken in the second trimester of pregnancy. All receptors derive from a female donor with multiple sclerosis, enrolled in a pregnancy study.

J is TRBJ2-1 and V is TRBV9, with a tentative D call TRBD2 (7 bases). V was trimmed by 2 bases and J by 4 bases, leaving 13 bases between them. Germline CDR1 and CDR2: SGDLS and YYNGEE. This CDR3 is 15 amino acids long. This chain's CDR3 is CASSVGGGAYNEQFF. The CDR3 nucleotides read TGTGCCAGCAGCGTTGGCGGGGGCGCGTACAATGAGCAGTTCTTC. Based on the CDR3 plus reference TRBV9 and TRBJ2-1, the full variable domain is DSGVTQTPKHLITATGQRVTLRCSPRSGDLSVYWYQQSLDQGLQFLIQYYNGEERAKGNILERFSAQQFPDLHSELNLSSLELGDSALYFCASSVGGGAYNEQFFGPGTRLTVL.

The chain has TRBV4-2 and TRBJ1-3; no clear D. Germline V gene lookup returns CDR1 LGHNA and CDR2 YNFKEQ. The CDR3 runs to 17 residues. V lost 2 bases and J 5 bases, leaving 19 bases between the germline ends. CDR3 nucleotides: TGTGCCAGCAGCCAATTGGCTGTAAATACGTACCGAAACACCATATATTTT. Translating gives CASSQLAVNTYRNTIYF.